This T cell receptor (beta chain) emerged from a study of radiation and T cells in renal cell carcinoma. Clones were read by immunoSEQ multiplex PCR, and TCRdb kept only the in-frame ones, dropping some. The table shows some 120,000 clones, with around four fifths occurring only once. V was shortened by 6 bases and J by 2 bases, with 5 bases between the two germline ends. The CDR3 sequence is 12 residues long. Germline loops: CDR1 SNHLY, CDR2 FYNNEI. The time point denotes: blood 2 weeks post-SBRT. Documented treatment: 15 Gy SBRT to primary tumor, nephrectomy 4 weeks later. Blood was sampled at baseline, 2 weeks and 4 weeks after SBRT.

The sample in question was blood, obtained from a patient whose treatment included radiotherapy and nephrectomy. The chain employs TRBV2 and TRBJ1-3; the D is unclear. The sequence was collected from an older woman with renal cell carcinoma. CDR3 region: CASRGTGNTIYF. CDR3 coding DNA: TGTGCCAGCAGGGGTACTGGAAACACCATATATTTT.